This paragraph covers one T cell receptor (beta chain) sequence. The data belong to a study of cytomegalovirus exposure and HLA in healthy donors. The study ran its PCR with 60 Vbeta and 13 Jbeta primers. Clones were read by immunoSEQ multiplex PCR, and TCRdb kept only the in-frame ones, dropping some. The table shows 150,000 or so clones, with around 78% occurring only once. This CDR3 is built from 13 residues. The V end lost 5 bases, the J end lost 2 bases, and 12 bases lay between the germline ends. Germline assignment: CDR1 SQVTM and CDR2 ANQGSEA. This receptor was taken from a middle-aged woman in good health and CMV-seronegative. The chain couples TRBV29-1 to TRBJ1-2, with D maybe TRBD1 (6 bases). The sample taken for sequencing was PBMCs. The CDR3 loop reads CSVRDNLNYGYTF. CDR3 in DNA: TGCAGCGTTCGGGACAACCTGAACTATGGCTACACCTTC.